This section outlines one T cell receptor (beta chain) sequence together with its context. Its specificity is unknown. Primers for the PCR totalled 60 Vbeta and 13 Jbeta. Clones were read by immunoSEQ multiplex PCR, and TCRdb kept only the in-frame ones, dropping some. The sample shows fewer than 55,000 clones, about 71% of them seen only once. The V end was cut by 3 bases, the J end by 3 bases, with 11 bases between. This CDR3 has 15 residues. Looked up from germline, CDR1 is KGHSH and CDR2 is LQKENI. The record originates from a study of cytomegalovirus exposure and HLA in healthy donors. General study findings and limits: The availability of immune exposure information extended only to CMV serostatus. The authors later found most CMV-associated TCR beta chains appeared HLA-restricted. Reported performance of the classifier showed diagnosis of cytomegalovirus status with high specificity and sensitivity. A few chains tied to CMV proved CMV antigen-specific in vitro.

Sequencing used PBMCs. This rearrangement joins TRBV18 to TRBJ2-2, with D hard to call. The sequence came from a woman aged 50 to 60 in good health and CMV-seropositive. The CDR3 nucleotides are TGTGCCAGCTCACCTCTCAGGTTCGACACCGGGGAGCTGTTTTTT. Encoded protein: CASSPLRFDTGELFF.